A single sample is the source of the 11 T cell receptor beta chains below, sequenced in a study of T cell repertoires in cytomegalovirus infection. No antigens are known for them. TCRdb recomputed calls from the reads with MiXCR, one row per CDR3 protein. The sample gives around 710,000 distinct CDR3 sequences, approximately 32% of which show up once; under 15% is in the top ten. Sample: cultured CD8+ T cells from PBMCs, taken from culture after CMV antigen stimulation. These TCRs come from a human donor in good health (CMV status not recorded). Some clones in this sample may be carry-over from other donors' samples.

This clonotype occurred many times. The DNA for the CDR3 is TGTGCCAGCCCCTTGGTTAACACCGGGGAGCTGTTTTTT. It encodes CASPLVNTGELFF. The V and J genes are TRBV7-2 and TRBJ2-2; unclear D gene. Trimming took off 8 bases at V and 2 bases at J, with 9 bases between the two ends. This CDR3 has 13 amino acids. Germline V lookup: CDR1 SGHTA, CDR2 FQGNSA.

The gene calls are TRBV20-1 and TRBJ2-2; D gene ambiguous. The CDR3 is 18 amino acids. Germline V lookup: CDR1 DFQATT, CDR2 SNEGSKA (reference sequence). The V gene lost 0 bases and the J gene lost 0 bases, with 17 bases spanning the gap. The CDR3 nucleotides are TGCAGTGCTAGAGATGGTTACAGAATGAGCCCGAACACCGGGGAGCTGTTTTTT. Protein: CSARDGYRMSPNTGELFF.

This clonotype was observed a few times. This chain connects TRBV7-6 to TRBJ2-1; 8 bases line up with TRBD1. Unmatched junction bases numbered 8, after V lost 7 bases and J lost 9 bases. The CDR3 totals 13 residues. Germline values: CDR1 SGHVS, CDR2 FNYEAQ. The CDR3 coding sequence is TGTGCCAGCACCCCGACAGGGGCAGGTGAGCAGTTCTTC. This encodes CASTPTGAGEQFF.

As DNA, the CDR3 is TGTGCCAGCAGAAGTCTAACAGGTTACGAGCAGTACGTC. Its translation: CASRSLTGYEQYV. This sequence joins TRBV6-5 and TRBJ2-7; D is perhaps TRBD1 (5 bases). V lost 6 bases, J lost 4 bases, and 13 bases lay in between. Germline V gene lookup returns CDR1 MNHEY and CDR2 SVGAGI. There are 13 residues in the CDR3.

There are a few counts of this clonotype. V usage is TRBV4-3 and J usage is TRBJ2-3; perhaps TRBD1 as D (6 bases). V was pared by 1 base and J by 5 bases, with 13 bases between. Germline V lookup: CDR1 LGHNA, CDR2 YSLEER. The length of the CDR3 is 15 residues. The CDR3: CASSQVYRAIDTQYF. The CDR3 nucleotides read TGCGCCAGCAGCCAAGTTTACAGGGCGATAGATACGCAGTATTTT.

This chain links TRBV6-1 with TRBJ1-1; D gene uncertain. The ends were cut back, 4 bases at V and 3 bases at J, with 18 bases in the middle. This CDR3 has 16 residues. Germline CDR1 reads MNHNS; CDR2 reads SASEGT. Written as DNA, the CDR3 is TGTGCCAGCAGTGGCCTGTATTTAAACGGGGACACTGAAGCTTTCTTT. Encoded protein: CASSGLYLNGDTEAFF.

The J gene is TRBJ2-3, the V gene TRBV7-9; D unresolved. Germline CDR1 SEHNR, CDR2 FQNEAQ (reference sequence). The CDR3 sequence is 13 residues long. The V and J ends lost 5 bases and 6 bases respectively, with 12 bases between them. The CDR3 region is CASSPRTIDTQYF. CDR3 bases: TGTGCCAGCAGCCCCCGAACGATCGATACGCAGTATTTT.

This clonotype was detected a few times. V and J are TRBV6-5 and TRBJ1-1; D might be TRBD1 (5 bases). V gave up 0 bases and J gave up 4 bases, with 12 bases separating them. The germline gives CDR1 MNHEY, CDR2 SVGAGI. This CDR3 spans 15 amino acids. The CDR3 sequence: CASSYSRRGTTEAFF. CDR3 bases: TGTGCCAGCAGTTACTCGCGGCGGGGGACCACTGAAGCTTTCTTT.

This clonotype was counted once. The chain has TRBV4-1 and TRBJ1-5, with D uncertain. Germline assignment: CDR1 MGHRA and CDR2 YSYEKL. CDR3 length: 15 residues. Trimming left V 0 bases short and J 3 bases short, with 9 bases between. CDR3 nucleotide sequence: TGCGCCAGCAGCCAAGATGCGCAGCTCAATCAGCCCCAGCATTTT. Translation gives CASSQDAQLNQPQHF.

This clonotype was seen only a few times. V is TRBV6-1 and J is TRBJ2-7; D tentatively reads TRBD1 or TRBD2 (5 bases each). The V gene lost 8 bases and the J gene lost 2 bases, with 19 bases spanning the gap. The CDR3 sequence is 15 residues long. CDR1 and CDR2 from the germline V gene are MNHNS and SASEGT. CDR3 nucleotide sequence: TGTGCCAGCTCCGAGGGCCAGGGTCCAGCCTACGAGCAGTACTTC. This codes for CASSEGQGPAYEQYF.

This clonotype was counted between two and nine times. The CDR3 loop reads CASSTGEGGYTF. In DNA, the CDR3 is TGTGCCAGCAGCACAGGGGAGGGGGGCTACACCTTC. The rearrangement links TRBV7-6 to TRBJ1-2; 7 nucleotides line up with TRBD1. The V segment lost 5 bases and the J segment 8 bases; nucleotides outside the gene matches: 5. CDR1 is SGHVS, CDR2 FNYEAQ, per germline. The CDR3 runs to 12 residues.